The clone carrying this T cell receptor beta chain was counted many times. The study's library attached unique molecular identifiers to single cDNA molecules. Via MiXCR, TCRdb re-called the RACE reads, giving one row per CDR3 protein. The sample lists roughly 380,000 distinct CDR3 sequences; nearly 6.5% were seen once. This entry is derived from a study of human T cells and chemical hapten exposure. This sample's time point: patch test 2, 6 weeks after DPC sensitization. Treatment meaning: therapeutic diphenylcyclopropenone sensitization with weekly scalp DPC. The total RNA was obtained from whole blood that was not fractionated. Per the germline V gene, CDR1 is MNHEY and CDR2 is SVGEGT. V shed 2 bases and J 1 base; nucleotides not matched to a gene: 11. The CDR3 sequence is 19 residues long.

The clonotype was recovered from a woman younger than 35 with alopecia areata. Some clones in this sample may be carry-over from other donors' samples. This rearrangement joins TRBV6-2 or TRBV6-3 to TRBJ1-1; 12 positions match TRBD1. Sequences were derived from whole blood, sampled in connection with sensitization to the hapten diphenylcyclopropenone (DPC). CDR3 DNA sequence: TGTGCCAGCAGTTACCCCAACCGGGACAGGGGGCCGAGGAACACTGAAGCTTTCTTT. Its protein product is CASSYPNRDRGPRNTEAFF.